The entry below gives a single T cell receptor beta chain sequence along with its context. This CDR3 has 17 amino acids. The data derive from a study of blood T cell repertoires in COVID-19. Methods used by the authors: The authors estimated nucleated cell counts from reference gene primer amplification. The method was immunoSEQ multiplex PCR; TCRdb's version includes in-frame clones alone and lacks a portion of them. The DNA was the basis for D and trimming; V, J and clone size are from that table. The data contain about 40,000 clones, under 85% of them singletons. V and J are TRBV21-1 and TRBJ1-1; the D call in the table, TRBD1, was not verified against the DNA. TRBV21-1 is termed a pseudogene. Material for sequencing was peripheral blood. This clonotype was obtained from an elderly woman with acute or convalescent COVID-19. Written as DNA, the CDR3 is TGTGCCAGCAGCAGGGGCTGGACAGGGGCTGTTTTGGATGAAGCTTTCTTT. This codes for CASSRGWTGAVLDEAFF.